Below are 14 T cell receptor beta chains sequenced from a single sample in a study of CD8 T cells in ankylosing spondylitis. From the 5' RACE reads, TCRdb called clonotypes with MiXCR, one entry per CDR3 protein. The table includes roughly 150,000 distinct CDR3 sequences, 25% to 35% detected once. The sample taken for sequencing was synovial fluid, either unsorted or a sorted T cell fraction (not recorded which). These receptors all stem from a male donor with ankylosing spondylitis.

The chain has TRBV11-2 and TRBJ2-2, with D possibly TRBD2 on 6 matching bases. Germline V CDR1 and CDR2: SGHAT, FQNNGV. The CDR3 spans 16 residues. The V end lost 2 bases, the J end lost 1 base, and 11 bases lay between the germline ends. CDR3 nucleotide sequence: TGTGCCAGCAGCTTAATGGGAGGAATGAACACCGGGGAGCTGTTTTTT. This codes for CASSLMGGMNTGELFF.

The chain employs TRBV28 and TRBJ2-3; 11 bases fit TRBD2. The CDR3 length is 18 residues. Looked up from germline, CDR1 is MDHEN and CDR2 is SYDVKM. Trimming took 1 base from V and 5 from J; bases not matched to a gene: 11. The CDR3 here is CASSLLGLAEGGLDTQYF. As DNA, the CDR3 is TGTGCCAGCAGTTTATTGGGACTAGCGGAGGGGGGCTTAGATACGCAGTATTTT.

This clonotype was counted a few times. The rearrangement uses TRBV6-1 and TRBJ1-6, with 8 bases aligning to TRBD1. The length of the CDR3 is 13 residues. CDR1 MNHNS and CDR2 SASEGT come from the germline V gene. Unmatched junction bases numbered 4, after V lost 6 bases and J lost 9 bases. CDR3 DNA sequence: TGTGCCAGCAGGGGGGACAGGACTTCACCCCTCCACTTT. Its protein product is CASRGDRTSPLHF.

The table lists this clonotype with many counts. The chain couples TRBV5-1 to TRBJ2-3; D gene ambiguous. The V end lost 4 bases, the J end lost 2 bases, and 8 bases lay between the germline ends. In germline, CDR1 is SGHRS, CDR2 YFSETQ. The CDR3 has 13 amino acids. CDR3 DNA sequence: TGCGCCAGCAGCGTTGACACCACAGATACGCAGTATTTT. Its protein product is CASSVDTTDTQYF.

In this sample, this clonotype turned up many times. This chain connects TRBV4-3 to TRBJ2-7; D assignment may be TRBD1 or TRBD2 (5 bases each). The germline gives CDR1 LGHNA, CDR2 YSLEER. V lost 5 bases, J lost 4 bases, and 18 bases lay in between. This CDR3 has 15 residues. The CDR3 here is CASSSSEGITYEQYF. The CDR3 DNA is TGCGCCAGCAGCTCCAGTGAGGGGATAACTTACGAGCAGTACTTC.

V usage is TRBV6-5 and J usage is TRBJ1-1; D is unresolved. Trimming pared 2 bases from V and 7 bases from J, leaving 5 bases between. From germline, CDR1 is MNHEY and CDR2 SVGAGI. CDR3 length equals 11 residues. CDR3 nucleotides: TGTGCCAGCAGTTACGGGTTTGAAGCTTTCTTT. It encodes CASSYGFEAFF.

This clonotype was observed a few times. This rearrangement joins TRBV18 to TRBJ2-7; D is tentatively TRBD1 or TRBD2 (6 bases each). The V gene's germline CDR1 is KGHSH and CDR2 LQKENI. The CDR3 runs 15 residues. V gave up 6 bases and J gave up 4 bases, with 19 bases separating them. CDR3 region: CASSPPEGGAYEQYF. The CDR3, as DNA: TGTGCCAGCTCCCCGCCGGAGGGGGGCGCGTACGAGCAGTACTTC. Combining the CDR3 with reference TRBV18 and TRBJ2-7 gives the whole variable domain NAGVMQNPRHLVRRRGQEARLRCSPMKGHSHVYWYRQLPEEGLKFMVYLQKENIIDESGMPKERFSAEFPKEGPSILRIQQVVRGDSAAYFCASSPPEGGAYEQYFGPGTRLTVT.

This clonotype was seen many times. V gene TRBV29-1 combines with J gene TRBJ1-3, with D unresolved. Germline V gives CDR1 SQVTM, CDR2 ANQGSEA. Trimming removed 2 bases from V and 8 bases from J, with 7 bases in between. CDR3 size: 11 residues. CDR3 sequence: CSVEFGDTIYF. CDR3 DNA sequence: TGCAGCGTTGAATTCGGGGACACCATATATTTT.

The chain couples TRBV12-3 or TRBV12-4 to TRBJ2-1; D remains unclear. Trimming shortened V by 7 bases and J by 5 bases, and 12 bases separated the two germline ends. CDR3 length: 13 amino acids. The CDR3 loop is CASNPDTNNEQFF. The CDR3 nucleotides are TGTGCCAGCAATCCCGACACAAACAATGAGCAGTTCTTC.

The chain recombines TRBV20-1 with TRBJ2-6; no firm D call. Germline assignment: CDR1 DFQATT and CDR2 SNEGSKA (reference sequence). Trimming took off 2 bases at V and 0 bases at J, with 2 bases between the two ends. The CDR3 runs 13 residues. CDR3 loop: CSARHSGANVLTF. In DNA, the CDR3 is TGCAGTGCTAGACACTCTGGGGCCAACGTCCTGACTTTC.

This clonotype was seen ten or more times. The junction differs from germline at one of its ends, possibly a read error. This chain joins TRBV7-7 and TRBJ2-2, with 7 bases lining up with TRBD1. Per germline, CDR1 SSHAT and CDR2 FNYEAQ (reference sequence). This CDR3 contains 15 residues. DNA of the CDR3: TGTGCTAGCAGCTTAAAGGGGGCAAGCACCGGGGAGCTGTTTTTT. Amino acid sequence: CASSLKGASTGELFF.

The V call is TRBV3-1, the J call TRBJ2-5; 7 nucleotides match TRBD2. The CDR3 spans 15 residues. From germline, CDR1 is LGHDT and CDR2 YNNKEL (reference sequence). With 4 bases clipped from V and 5 bases from J, the junction kept 10 bases outside the gene matches. The CDR3 region is CASSRLGGKWETQYF. The CDR3 coding sequence is TGTGCCAGCAGCCGACTGGGGGGGAAATGGGAGACCCAGTACTTC.

In this sample, this clonotype turned up a few times. This sequence joins TRBV15 and TRBJ2-1; 11 nucleotides match TRBD2. There are 16 residues in the CDR3. Germline V gene data show CDR1 as LNHNV and CDR2 as YYDKDF (reference sequence). J was trimmed by 4 bases and V by 4 bases; bases with no gene match: 6. The CDR3 sequence is CATSTLLAGAYNEQFF. As DNA, the CDR3 is TGTGCCACCAGCACCCTACTAGCGGGAGCGTACAATGAGCAGTTCTTC.

This clonotype was counted only a few times. This chain joins TRBV12-3 or TRBV12-4 and TRBJ2-7; possible D gene TRBD1, 6 bases. The germline V and J ends were trimmed by 6 bases and 0 bases, with 12 bases remaining between them. CDR3 length: 14 amino acids. The CDR3 protein is CASSPDRYSYEQYF. The DNA of the CDR3 is TGTGCCAGCAGCCCCGACAGGTACTCCTACGAGCAGTACTTC.